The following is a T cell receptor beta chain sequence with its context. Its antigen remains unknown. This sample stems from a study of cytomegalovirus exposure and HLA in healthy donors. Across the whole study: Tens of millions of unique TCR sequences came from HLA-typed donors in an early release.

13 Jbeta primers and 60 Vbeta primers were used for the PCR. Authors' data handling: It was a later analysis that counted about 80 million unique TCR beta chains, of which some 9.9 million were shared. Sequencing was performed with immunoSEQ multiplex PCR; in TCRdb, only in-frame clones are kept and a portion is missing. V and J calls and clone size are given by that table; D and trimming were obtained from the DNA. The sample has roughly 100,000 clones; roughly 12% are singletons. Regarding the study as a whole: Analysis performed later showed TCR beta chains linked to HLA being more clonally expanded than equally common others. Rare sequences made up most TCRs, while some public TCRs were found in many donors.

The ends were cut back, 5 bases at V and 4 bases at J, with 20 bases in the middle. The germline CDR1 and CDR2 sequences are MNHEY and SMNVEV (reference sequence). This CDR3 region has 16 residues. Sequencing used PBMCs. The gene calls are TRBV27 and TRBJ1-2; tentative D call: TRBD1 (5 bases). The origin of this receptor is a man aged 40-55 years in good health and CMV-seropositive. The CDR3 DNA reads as TGTGCCAGCAGTGGCCTTACAGGCACCACTTTCTATGGCTACACCTTC. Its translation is CASSGLTGTTFYGYTF.